This TCR beta chain was documented in a study of T cells after yellow fever vaccination. Each CDR3 protein gets one entry after TCRdb re-called the 5' RACE reads with MiXCR. This sample has roughly 63,000 distinct CDR3 sequences, with approximately 7.4% found just once. This clonotype originated in a man aged 25-45 years who received the YFV17D yellow fever vaccine. The sample was CD8+ T cells sorted from PBMCs, taken 15 days after the yellow fever booster vaccination.

CDR3 DNA: TGCAGCGTTGAAGGGCAGGGTCGTGGGGCCAACGTCCTGACTTTC. It yields the protein CSVEGQGRGANVLTF. The chain couples TRBV29-1 to TRBJ2-6, with D tentatively TRBD1 (5 bases). The ends were cut back, 1 base at V and 3 bases at J, with 10 bases in the middle. Germline V gives CDR1 SQVTM, CDR2 ANQGSEA. This CDR3 has 15 amino acids.